Shown below are 30 T cell receptor beta chains from a single sample sequenced in a study of high-grade serous ovarian cancer treatment subgroups (dated by TCRdb to the early 2020s). Libraries came from the immunoSEQ multiplex PCR assay. The table comes from immuneACCESS by way of TCRdb, which keeps in-frame sequences with V and J called. Part of the clones is missing from these tables; in studies checked, under half for an unresolved V gene and the rest for unknown reasons. This sample has 1,500 to 2,000 clones in its table, and 82% of those were observed once. Together, the top ten hold 7.8% of the sample. Tumor samples were obtained before definitive surgery or chemotherapy. Source material: tumor tissue. Source of these receptors: a human donor with high-grade serous ovarian cancer.

The chain couples TRBV5-4 to TRBJ1-5; maybe TRBD1 (6 bases). This CDR3 region has 14 residues. Germline assignment: CDR1 SGHNT and CDR2 YYREEE (reference sequence). V shed 0 bases and J shed 7 bases, with 11 bases lying between them. The CDR3 DNA reads TGTGCCAGCAGCTTGGCAGGGGCGGTCCAGCCCCAGCATTTT. Encoded protein: CASSLAGAVQPQHF.

The V and J genes are TRBV5-6 and TRBJ1-5; D call uncertain. The CDR3 consists of 16 residues. The V gene lost 4 bases and the J gene lost 2 bases, with 16 bases spanning the gap. Germline loops: CDR1 SGHDT, CDR2 YYEEEE. CDR3: CASSPGLWDGNQPQHF. In DNA form, the CDR3 reads TGTGCCAGCAGCCCGGGCCTCTGGGATGGCAATCAGCCCCAGCATTTT.

Concerning this clone itself: This sample also contains other DNA sequences that code for the same CDR3. This sequence joins TRBV5-6 and TRBJ2-7; D perhaps matches TRBD1 (6 bases). V was shortened by 4 bases and J by 2 bases, with 16 bases between the two germline ends. Looked up from germline, CDR1 is SGHDT and CDR2 is YYEEEE. The CDR3 covers 15 residues. DNA for the CDR3: TGTGCCAGCAGCCCGGACAGAGAGATTACCTACGAGCAGTACGTC. Translated: CASSPDREITYEQYV.

This clone was seen just once. V gene TRBV6-4 combines with J gene TRBJ2-5; D ambiguous. V dropped 6 bases and J dropped 7 bases, with 12 bases sitting between them. This CDR3 is built from 12 residues. CDR1 MRHNA and CDR2 SNTAGT come from the germline V gene. CDR3 sequence reads: CASRDTRGTQYF. The CDR3 DNA reads as TGTGCCAGCAGGGATACTCGCGGGACCCAGTACTTC.

This clone was observed once. The CDR3 sequence: CASSQRGGGTGELFF. The CDR3 DNA reads TGTGCCAGCAGCCAAAGGGGGGGAGGAACCGGGGAGCTGTTTTTT. This chain links TRBV4-2 with TRBJ2-2, with TRBD2 as a possible D gene (7 bases). Germline lookup yields CDR1 LGHNA and CDR2 YNFKEQ. V lost 2 bases and J 5 bases, leaving 12 bases between the germline ends. The CDR3 runs to 15 residues.

The chain joins TRBV2 to TRBJ2-6, with 9 bases lining up with TRBD1. The CDR3 is made up of 19 amino acids. CDR1 is SNHLY, CDR2 FYNNEI, per germline. The trim removed 4 bases at V and 1 base at J, leaving 11 bases unmatched. CDR3 coding DNA: TGTGCCAGCAGTGCCGCGGGACAGGGTTTGGGGTCTGGGGCCAACGTCCTGACTTTC. The encoded protein is CASSAAGQGLGSGANVLTF.

The chain is built from TRBV14 and TRBJ2-3; possible D gene TRBD2, 5 bases. V was cut by 4 bases and J by 6 bases, with 20 bases left in between. Germline loops: CDR1 SGHDN, CDR2 FVKESK. This CDR3 has 16 residues. The CDR3 DNA is TGTGCCAGCAGCCCAGACCGGGGTGCGGGCCCGGATACGCAGTATTTT. This sequence encodes CASSPDRGAGPDTQYF. The variable domain in full, with the rest retrieved from reference TRBV14 and TRBJ2-3, is EAGVTQFPSHSVIEKGQTVTLRCDPISGHDNLYWYRRVMGKEIKFLLHFVKESKQDESGMPNNRFLAERTGGTYSTLKVQPAELEDSGVYFCASSPDRGAGPDTQYFGPGTRLTVL.

CDR3 residues: CASSTLAVGVTEAFF. In nucleotides, the CDR3 is TGTGCCAGCAGTACCCTCGCCGTGGGGGTCACTGAAGCTTTCTTT. The V and J genes are TRBV11-2 and TRBJ1-1; D is perhaps TRBD1 (5 bases). The CDR3 extends over 15 amino acids. The germline CDR1 and CDR2 sequences are SGHAT and FQNNGV. V was pared by 6 bases and J by 4 bases, with 18 bases between.

The chain employs TRBV15 and TRBJ2-2, with TRBD1 identical over 8 bases. There are 16 residues in the CDR3. Germline assignment: CDR1 LNHNV and CDR2 YYDKDF (reference sequence). The ends lost 4 bases at V and 3 bases at J; junction bases unmatched: 7. The CDR3 DNA follows: TGTGCCACCAGCAACTCCGACAGGGGAGACACCGGGGAGCTGTTTTTT. This gives the protein CATSNSDRGDTGELFF.

The chain combines TRBV27 with TRBJ2-4, with 12 bases lining up with TRBD2. The germline V gene encodes CDR1 MNHEY and CDR2 SMNVEV (reference sequence). The CDR3 has 16 amino acids. V lost 6 bases and J lost 8; bases outside the gene matches: 11. The CDR3 protein is CASRKSSGRATDIQYF. The CDR3 DNA is TGTGCCAGCAGGAAATCTAGCGGGAGGGCCACGGACATTCAGTACTTC.

The chain links TRBV6-1 to TRBJ2-7, with D possibly being TRBD1 (6 bases). From germline, CDR1 is MNHNS and CDR2 SASEGT. V dropped 5 bases and J dropped 3 bases, with 8 bases sitting between them. This CDR3 has 12 amino acids. This CDR3 is CASSPGHYEQYF. CDR3 DNA: TGTGCCAGCAGTCCGGGACACTACGAGCAGTACTTC.

The V call is TRBV11-1, the J call TRBJ1-1; D uncertain. Per the germline V gene, CDR1 is SGHAT and CDR2 is FQDESV (reference sequence). The V gene lost 5 bases and the J gene lost 0 bases, with 16 bases spanning the gap. This CDR3 is built from 16 residues. This CDR3 is CASSPRSRTMNTEAFF. The CDR3 DNA reads TGTGCCAGCAGCCCAAGGTCACGGACGATGAACACTGAAGCTTTCTTT.

By frequency in the sample, this clone is hyperexpanded. J is TRBJ2-7 and V is TRBV7-2, with TRBD2 identical over 9 bases. The V gene end was trimmed by 1 base and the J gene end by 2 bases; junction bases not matched to a gene: 6. This CDR3 has 16 amino acids. The germline gives CDR1 SGHTA, CDR2 FQGNSA. This CDR3 is CASSLEGSGRTYEQYF. The DNA of the CDR3 is TGTGCCAGCAGCTTAGAGGGCAGCGGGAGGACCTACGAGCAGTACTTC.

In this sample, this clone turned up a few times. The chain has TRBV18 and TRBJ1-6; 9 bases match TRBD1. J lost 11 bases, V lost 6 bases, and 5 bases had no gene match. The germline V gene has CDR1 KGHSH and CDR2 LQKENI. This CDR3 has 13 residues. CDR3 sequence: CASSRTGDPPLHF. The DNA for the CDR3 is TGTGCCAGCTCCAGGACAGGGGACCCACCCCTCCACTTT.

This clone has just one count. The chain is built from TRBV21-1 and TRBJ1-2. TRBV21-1 is an annotated pseudogene. The CDR3 loop spans 13 amino acids. The DNA for the CDR3 is TGTGCCAGCAGTACGCTGGACCCTGGGGGCTACACCTTC. This encodes CASSTLDPGGYTF.

The chain combines TRBV4-2 with TRBJ2-3; the match to TRBD2 covers 8 bases. The germline CDR1 and CDR2 sequences are LGHNA and YNFKEQ. The CDR3 has 16 amino acids. Germline trimming cut 4 bases from V and 5 bases from J; bases unmatched to any gene: 11. CDR3 sequence (DNA): TGTGCCAGCAGCCCAGGGCCGGGGGGGCGGGGAGATACGCAGTATTTT. It yields the protein CASSPGPGGRGDTQYF.

The V and J genes are TRBV6-5 and TRBJ1-2; TRBD1 matches 7 bases. Germline values: CDR1 MNHEY, CDR2 SVGAGI. V gave up 0 bases and J gave up 6 bases; unmatched junction bases: 7. The CDR3 is 15 residues long. The CDR3 DNA follows: TGTGCCAGCAGTTACTCACTGGGACAGCCTAATGGCTACACCTTC. Translated: CASSYSLGQPNGYTF.

The chain couples TRBV5-4 to TRBJ1-4; TRBD1 matches at 7 bases. Germline-derived CDR1 and CDR2 are SGHNT and YYREEE (reference sequence). Germline trimming cut 4 bases from V and 5 bases from J; bases unmatched to any gene: 8. The CDR3 covers 15 residues. The CDR3 loop reads CASSTNRGLNEKLFF. Here the CDR3 DNA reads TGTGCCAGCAGCACAAACAGGGGTTTAAATGAAAAACTGTTTTTT.

The chain recombines TRBV14 with TRBJ2-1, with a weak D call TRBD1 (6 bases). The germline V gene encodes CDR1 SGHDN and CDR2 FVKESK. V was shortened by 6 bases and J by 4 bases, with 19 bases between the two germline ends. The CDR3 covers 16 residues. The CDR3 region is CASRRAGAENYNEQFF. The CDR3 DNA reads TGTGCCAGCAGGCGAGCAGGGGCAGAAAATTACAATGAGCAGTTCTTC.

Here the CDR3 DNA reads TGTGCCTGGCAGGACTCTGGAAACACCATATATTTT. Translated: CAWQDSGNTIYF. The rearrangement uses TRBV30 and TRBJ1-3; unclear D gene. The CDR3 is 12 amino acids. The V gene's germline CDR1 is GTSNPN and CDR2 SVGIG (reference sequence). The germline V and J ends were trimmed by 5 bases and 0 bases, with 5 bases remaining between them. The full variable domain, with the rest looked up from reference TRBV30 and TRBJ1-3, is SQTIHQWPATLVQPVGSPLSLECTVEGTSNPNLYWYRQAAGRGLQLLFYSVGIGQISSEVPQNLSASRPQDRQFILSSKKLLLSDSGFYLCAWQDSGNTIYFGEGSWLTVV.

The J gene is TRBJ2-1, the V gene TRBV18, with 9 positions matching TRBD2. V lost 6 bases to trimming and J lost 5 bases; unmatched junction nucleotides: 11. This CDR3 has 16 amino acids. Per the germline V gene, CDR1 is KGHSH and CDR2 is LQKENI. The CDR3 region is CASSPPGLAFNNEQFF. DNA of the CDR3: TGTGCCAGCTCCCCGCCGGGACTAGCTTTTAACAATGAGCAGTTCTTC.

The chain employs TRBV29-1 and TRBJ1-1; TRBD1 agrees at 7 bases. J lost 6 bases, V lost 7 bases, and 11 bases had no gene match. This CDR3 has 13 residues. Germline assignment: CDR1 SQVTM and CDR2 ANQGSEA. The CDR3 sequence: CSAPRDSVAEAFF. The CDR3 bases are TGCAGCGCCCCCCGGGACAGCGTAGCTGAAGCTTTCTTT.

The chain couples TRBV18 to TRBJ1-5, with TRBD1 as a possible D gene (6 bases). Trimming left V 1 base short and J 2 bases short, with 9 bases between. Per germline, CDR1 KGHSH and CDR2 LQKENI. The length of the CDR3 is 15 residues. The DNA of the CDR3 is TGTGCCAGCTCACCACAGACAGGCCGCAATCAGCCCCAGCATTTT. Translation: CASSPQTGRNQPQHF.

The chain carries TRBV10-3 and TRBJ2-2, with D possibly being TRBD1 (7 bases). The CDR3 length is 15 residues. Germline V gives CDR1 ENHRY, CDR2 SYGVKD. With 6 bases removed from V and 5 bases from J, the gap between germline ends came to 16 bases. The CDR3 sequence is CAIREGQLSTGELFF. CDR3 in DNA: TGTGCCATCAGGGAGGGACAGCTATCGACCGGGGAGCTGTTTTTT.

The J gene is TRBJ1-4, the V gene TRBV7-9; 7 bases line up with TRBD1. The V gene end was trimmed by 1 base and the J gene end by 5 bases; junction bases not matched to a gene: 4. Germline loops: CDR1 SEHNR, CDR2 FQNEAQ (reference sequence). The CDR3 is made up of 15 amino acids. For the CDR3, the DNA is TGTGCCAGCAGCTTAGGACAGGGACCAAATGAAAAACTGTTTTTT. It yields the protein CASSLGQGPNEKLFF.

This rearrangement joins TRBV11-3 to TRBJ2-3; D may be TRBD1 (5 bases). CDR1 and CDR2 (germline): SGHNT, YENEEA. CDR3 length: 16 amino acids. Trimming left V 2 bases short and J 7 bases short, with 19 bases between. The CDR3 loop is CASSLIGDGAQHTQYF. The CDR3 DNA is TGTGCCAGCAGCTTAATAGGGGATGGGGCACAACATACGCAGTATTTT.

This clone was recorded once. The chain couples TRBV7-9 to TRBJ2-1, with D tentatively TRBD1 (6 bases). Germline values: CDR1 SEHNR, CDR2 FQNEAQ (reference sequence). This CDR3 contains 12 residues. V dropped 6 bases and J dropped 7 bases, with 10 bases sitting between them. The CDR3 region is CASSSQGNEQFF. CDR3 nucleotides: TGTGCCAGCAGTTCCCAGGGGAATGAGCAGTTCTTC.

The chain recombines TRBV11-2 with TRBJ2-1, with 10 bases identical to TRBD1. CDR1 SGHAT and CDR2 FQNNGV come from the germline V gene. This CDR3 has 15 residues. V trimming: 5 bases; J trimming: 9 bases; junction bases outside the gene matches: 10. CDR3 region: CASSQRTGGTGEQFF. The CDR3 coding sequence is TGTGCCAGCAGCCAACGGACAGGGGGAACGGGTGAGCAGTTCTTC. Full variable domain (rest looked up from reference TRBV11-2 and TRBJ2-1): EAGVAQSPRYKIIEKRQSVAFWCNPISGHATLYWYQQILGQGPKLLIQFQNNGVVDDSQLPKDRFSAERLKGVDSTLKIQPAKLEDSAVYLCASSQRTGGTGEQFFGPGTRLTVL.

The gene calls are TRBV7-2 and TRBJ2-1, with a possible D match to TRBD2 (6 bases). Germline V gene data show CDR1 as SGHTA and CDR2 as FQGNSA. Trimming took off 5 bases at V and 3 bases at J, with 14 bases between the two ends. This CDR3 contains 15 residues. Here the CDR3 reads CASSPASAVYNEQFF. The CDR3 DNA is TGTGCCAGCAGCCCCGCTAGCGCAGTCTACAATGAGCAGTTCTTC.

The CDR3 protein is CASRRTSTTYEQYF. CDR3 nucleotides: TGTGCCAGCAGGCGGACTAGCACGACCTACGAGCAGTACTTC. V is TRBV2 and J is TRBJ2-7; 8 bases fit TRBD2. With V trimmed by 6 bases and J by 2 bases, 6 bases remained unmatched. The CDR3 contains 14 residues. Germline V gene sequence: CDR1 SNHLY, CDR2 FYNNEI. The complete variable domain, with remaining parts taken from reference TRBV2 and TRBJ2-7, reads EPEVTQTPSHQVTQMGQEVILRCVPISNHLYFYWYRQILGQKVEFLVSFYNNEISEKSEIFDDQFSVERPDGSNFTLKIRSTKLEDSAMYFCASRRTSTTYEQYFGPGTRLTVT.